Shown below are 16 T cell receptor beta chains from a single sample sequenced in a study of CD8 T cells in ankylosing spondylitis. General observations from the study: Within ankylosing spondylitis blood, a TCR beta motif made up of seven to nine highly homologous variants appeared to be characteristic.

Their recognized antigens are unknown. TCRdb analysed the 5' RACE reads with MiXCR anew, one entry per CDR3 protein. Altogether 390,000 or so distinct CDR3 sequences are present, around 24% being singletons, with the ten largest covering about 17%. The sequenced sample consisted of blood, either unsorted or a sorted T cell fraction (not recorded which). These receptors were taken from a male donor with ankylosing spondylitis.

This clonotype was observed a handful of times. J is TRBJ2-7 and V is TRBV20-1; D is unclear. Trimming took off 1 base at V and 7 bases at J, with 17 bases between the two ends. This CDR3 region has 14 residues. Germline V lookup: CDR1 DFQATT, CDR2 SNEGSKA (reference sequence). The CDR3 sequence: CSARGSGPSREQYF. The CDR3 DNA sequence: TGCAGTGCTAGAGGTTCTGGCCCAAGTAGGGAGCAGTACTTC.

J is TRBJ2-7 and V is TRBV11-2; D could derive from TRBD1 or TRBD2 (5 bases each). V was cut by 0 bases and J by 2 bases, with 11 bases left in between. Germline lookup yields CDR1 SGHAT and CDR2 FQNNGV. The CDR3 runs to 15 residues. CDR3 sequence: CASSLDSRGAYEQYF. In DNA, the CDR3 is TGTGCCAGCAGCTTAGACAGCCGAGGGGCCTACGAGCAGTACTTC.

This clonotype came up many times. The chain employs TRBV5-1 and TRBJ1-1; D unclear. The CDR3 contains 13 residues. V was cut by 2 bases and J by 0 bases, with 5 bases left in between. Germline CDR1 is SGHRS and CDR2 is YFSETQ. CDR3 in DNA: TGCGCCAGCAGCTTAGGGCTGAACACTGAAGCTTTCTTT. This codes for CASSLGLNTEAFF.

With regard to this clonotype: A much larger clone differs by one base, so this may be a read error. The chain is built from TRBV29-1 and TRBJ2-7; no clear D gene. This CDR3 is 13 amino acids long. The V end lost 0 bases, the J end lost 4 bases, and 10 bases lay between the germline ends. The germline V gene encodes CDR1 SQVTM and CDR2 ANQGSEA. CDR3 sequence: CSVEDGSRYEQYF. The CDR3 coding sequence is TGCAGCGTTGAAGATGGAAGTAGATACGAGCAGTACTTC.

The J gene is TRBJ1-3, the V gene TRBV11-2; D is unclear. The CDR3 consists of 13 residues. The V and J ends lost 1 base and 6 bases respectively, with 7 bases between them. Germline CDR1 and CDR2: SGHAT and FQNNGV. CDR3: CASSLGTANTIYF. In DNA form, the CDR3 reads TGTGCCAGCAGCTTAGGGACGGCAAACACCATATATTTT.

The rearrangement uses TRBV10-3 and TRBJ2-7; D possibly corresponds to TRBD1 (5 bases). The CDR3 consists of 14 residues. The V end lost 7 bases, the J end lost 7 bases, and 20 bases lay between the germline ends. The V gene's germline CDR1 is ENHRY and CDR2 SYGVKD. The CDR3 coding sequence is TGTGCCATCACCCAACAGGTCGCCCTAGGTGAGCAGTACTTC. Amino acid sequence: CAITQQVALGEQYF.

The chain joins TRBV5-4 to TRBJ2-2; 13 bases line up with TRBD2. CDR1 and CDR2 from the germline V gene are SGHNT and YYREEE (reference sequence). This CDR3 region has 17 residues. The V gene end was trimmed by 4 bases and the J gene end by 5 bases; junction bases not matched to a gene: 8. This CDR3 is CASSPRTSGSGTGELFF. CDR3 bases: TGTGCCAGCAGCCCAAGGACTAGCGGGAGCGGGACCGGGGAGCTGTTTTTT.

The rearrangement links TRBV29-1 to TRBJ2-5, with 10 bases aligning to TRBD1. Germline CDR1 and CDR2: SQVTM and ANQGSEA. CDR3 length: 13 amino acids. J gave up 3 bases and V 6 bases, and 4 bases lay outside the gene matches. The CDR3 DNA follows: TGCAGCGTAGCGACAGGGGGCGAAGAGACCCAGTACTTC. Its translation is CSVATGGEETQYF.

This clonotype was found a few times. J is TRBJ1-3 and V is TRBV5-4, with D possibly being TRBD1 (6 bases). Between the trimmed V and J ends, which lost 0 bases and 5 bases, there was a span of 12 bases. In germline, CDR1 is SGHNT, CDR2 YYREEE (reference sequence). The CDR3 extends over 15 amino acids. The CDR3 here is CASSLAGTRRNTIYF. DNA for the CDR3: TGTGCCAGCAGCTTGGCCGGGACAAGGAGAAACACCATATATTTT. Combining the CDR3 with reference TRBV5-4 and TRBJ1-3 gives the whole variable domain ETGVTQSPTHLIKTRGQQVTLRCSSQSGHNTVSWYQQALGQGPQFIFQYYREEENGRGNFPPRFSGLQFPNYSSELNVNALELDDSALYLCASSLAGTRRNTIYFGEGSWLTVV.

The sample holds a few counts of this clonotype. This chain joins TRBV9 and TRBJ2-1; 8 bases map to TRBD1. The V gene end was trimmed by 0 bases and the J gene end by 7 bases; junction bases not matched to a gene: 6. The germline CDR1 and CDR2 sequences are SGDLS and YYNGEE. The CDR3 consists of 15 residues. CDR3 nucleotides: TGTGCCAGCAGCGTAGACAGGACAGGGAGGAATGAGCAGTTCTTC. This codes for CASSVDRTGRNEQFF.

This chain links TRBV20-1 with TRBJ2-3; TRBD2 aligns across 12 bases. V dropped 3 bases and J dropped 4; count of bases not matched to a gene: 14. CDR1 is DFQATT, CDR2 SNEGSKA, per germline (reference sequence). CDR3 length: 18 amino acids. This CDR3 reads CSASLSLAGGPGADTQYF. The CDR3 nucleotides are TGCAGTGCTAGTCTTTCGCTAGCGGGAGGGCCCGGCGCAGATACGCAGTATTTT.

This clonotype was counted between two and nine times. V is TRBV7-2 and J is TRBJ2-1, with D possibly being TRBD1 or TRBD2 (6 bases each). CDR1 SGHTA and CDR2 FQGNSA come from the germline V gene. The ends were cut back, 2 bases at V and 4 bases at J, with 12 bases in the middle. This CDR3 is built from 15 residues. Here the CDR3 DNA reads TGTGCCAGCAGCTTATCCGGGGGCCTGTACAATGAGCAGTTCTTC. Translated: CASSLSGGLYNEQFF.

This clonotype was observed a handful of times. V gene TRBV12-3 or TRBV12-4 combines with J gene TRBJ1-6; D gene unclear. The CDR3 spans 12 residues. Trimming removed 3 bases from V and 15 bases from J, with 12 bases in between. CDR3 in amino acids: CASSFHVRILHF. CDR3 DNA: TGTGCCAGCAGTTTTCACGTACGAATCCTCCACTTT.

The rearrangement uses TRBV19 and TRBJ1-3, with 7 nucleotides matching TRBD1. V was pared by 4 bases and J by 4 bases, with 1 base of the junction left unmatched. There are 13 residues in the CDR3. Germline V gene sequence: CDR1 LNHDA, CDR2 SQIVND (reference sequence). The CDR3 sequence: CASSTDRGNTIYF. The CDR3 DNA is TGTGCCAGTAGTACGGACAGGGGAAACACCATATATTTT.

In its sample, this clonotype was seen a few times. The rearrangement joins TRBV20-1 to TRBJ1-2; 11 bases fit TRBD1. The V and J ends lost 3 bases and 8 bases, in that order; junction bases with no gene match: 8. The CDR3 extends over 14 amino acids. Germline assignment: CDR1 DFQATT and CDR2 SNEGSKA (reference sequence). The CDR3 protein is CSASGQGAQGGYTF. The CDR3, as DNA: TGCAGTGCTAGTGGACAGGGGGCGCAGGGCGGCTACACCTTC.

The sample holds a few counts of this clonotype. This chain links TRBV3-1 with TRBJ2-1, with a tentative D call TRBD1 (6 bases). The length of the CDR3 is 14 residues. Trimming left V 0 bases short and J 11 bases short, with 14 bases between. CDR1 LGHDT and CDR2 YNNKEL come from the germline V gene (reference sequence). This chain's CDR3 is CASSQDNRGTKQFF. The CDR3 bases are TGTGCCAGCAGCCAAGATAACAGAGGGACAAAGCAGTTCTTC.